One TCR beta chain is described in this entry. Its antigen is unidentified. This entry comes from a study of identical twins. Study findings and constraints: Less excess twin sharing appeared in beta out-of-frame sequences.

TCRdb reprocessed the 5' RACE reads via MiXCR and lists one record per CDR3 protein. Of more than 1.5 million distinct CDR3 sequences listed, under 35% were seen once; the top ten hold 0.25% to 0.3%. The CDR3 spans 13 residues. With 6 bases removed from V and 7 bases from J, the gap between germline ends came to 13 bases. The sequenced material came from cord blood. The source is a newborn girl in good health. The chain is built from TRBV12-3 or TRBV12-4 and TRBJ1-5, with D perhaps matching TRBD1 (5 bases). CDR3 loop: CASRGMGGQPQHF. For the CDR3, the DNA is TGTGCCAGCAGGGGGATGGGGGGGCAGCCCCAGCATTTT.